This TCR beta chain was found in a study of T cell responses to AZD1222 COVID-19 vaccine. Only in-frame clones appear in the TCRdb table, and some are missing; sequencing was by immunoSEQ multiplex PCR. The sample lists tens of thousands of clones, about 82% seen once, with over 8% in the top ten. CDR1 MNHEY and CDR2 SVGAGI come from the germline V gene. This CDR3 is 13 amino acids long. The ends were cut back, 5 bases at V and 2 bases at J, with 6 bases in the middle. This chain connects TRBV6-5 to TRBJ2-2, with D perhaps TRBD1 (5 bases). The clonotype comes from an adult in good health. The source material was peripheral blood, sampled on day 0 of AZD1222 vaccination. CDR3 amino acids: CASSQGNTGELFF. The CDR3 coding sequence is TGTGCCAGCAGTCAGGGAAACACCGGGGAGCTGTTTTTT.